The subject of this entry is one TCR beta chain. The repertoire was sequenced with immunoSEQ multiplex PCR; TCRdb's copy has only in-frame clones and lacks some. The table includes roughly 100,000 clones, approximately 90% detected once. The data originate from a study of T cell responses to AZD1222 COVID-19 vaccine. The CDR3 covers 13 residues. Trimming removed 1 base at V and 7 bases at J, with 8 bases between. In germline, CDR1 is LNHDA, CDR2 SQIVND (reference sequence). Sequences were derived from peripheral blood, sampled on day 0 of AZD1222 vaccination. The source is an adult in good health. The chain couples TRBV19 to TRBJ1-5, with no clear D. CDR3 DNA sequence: TGTGCCAGTAGTATAGCCCTTGGGCAGCCCCAGCATTTT. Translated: CASSIALGQPQHF.